This T cell receptor beta chain originates from a study of CD8 T cells in Susac syndrome. Reverse transcription of roughly 0.5 to 1 ug RNA was carried out with random hexamers. TCRdb reprocessed the immunoSEQ multiplex PCR reads with MiXCR, giving one entry per CDR3 protein. The repertoire holds roughly 190,000 distinct CDR3 sequences, more than 85% seen once, with 0.085% to 0.1% in the top ten. This clonotype was obtained from a human donor with Susac syndrome. The sequenced sample consisted of CD4+ T cells from PBMCs.

The CDR3 here is CAWRAGASNTGELFF. DNA for the CDR3: TGTGCCTGGAGGGCAGGAGCCTCGAACACCGGGGAGCTGTTTTTT. The V and J genes are TRBV30 and TRBJ2-2, with D unresolved. CDR1 and CDR2 (germline): GTSNPN, SVGIG (reference sequence). The length of the CDR3 is 15 residues. Trimming removed 3 bases at V and 0 bases at J, with 11 bases between. The full variable domain, with the rest looked up from reference TRBV30 and TRBJ2-2, is SQTIHQWPATLVQPVGSPLSLECTVEGTSNPNLYWYRQAAGRGLQLLFYSVGIGQISSEVPQNLSASRPQDRQFILSSKKLLLSDSGFYLCAWRAGASNTGELFFGEGSRLTVL.